This T cell receptor (beta chain) was captured in a study of shared clonotypes between healthy human individuals. Clones were read by immunoSEQ multiplex PCR, and TCRdb kept only the in-frame ones, dropping some. The sample lists roughly 660,000 clones; about 90% were seen once. The germline gives CDR1 SGDLS, CDR2 YYNGEE. Trimming took off 0 bases at V and 4 bases at J, with 11 bases between the two ends. The CDR3 sequence is 15 residues long. The sample consisted of memory CD8+ T cells from PBMCs. The subset denotes: CD45RO+ cells pooled with CCR7-negative TemRA cells. This sequence joins TRBV9 and TRBJ2-1; D ambiguous. This receptor was obtained from a man aged 18 to 35 in good health. Some clones in this sample may be carry-over from other donors' samples. The CDR3 bases are TGTGCCAGCAGCGTAGACTCTATCAATTACAATGAGCAGTTCTTC. This codes for CASSVDSINYNEQFF.